These 18 T cell receptor beta chains were sequenced from one sample in a study of glioma-infiltrating T cells after dendritic cell vaccination. Time point in this sample: after dendritic cell vaccination, including at tumor progression/relapse. The table came from immunoSEQ multiplex PCR; TCRdb's copy has only in-frame clones and leaves some out. The sample lists more than 85,000 clones, 90% occurring once. Material: blood, obtained after dendritic cell vaccination. The receptors derive from a human donor with glioblastoma.

CDR3 sequence: CASSVQGYGYTF. The CDR3 DNA reads as TGTGCCAGTAGTGTACAGGGGTATGGCTACACCTTC. The chain joins TRBV19 to TRBJ1-2, with 7 bases aligning to TRBD1. The CDR3 has 12 amino acids. CDR1 and CDR2 from the germline V gene are LNHDA and SQIVND (reference sequence). The J segment lost 5 bases and the V segment lost 5 bases, leaving 2 bases of the junction unmatched.

This chain links TRBV6-1 with TRBJ2-5; TRBD1 matches 8 bases. Germline V gene lookup returns CDR1 MNHNS and CDR2 SASEGT. Trimming at V came to 1 base and at J to 2 bases, leaving 0 bases not matched to a gene. The CDR3 is made up of 14 amino acids. The CDR3 region is CASSEDRGQETQYF. In DNA, the CDR3 is TGTGCCAGCAGTGAAGACAGGGGGCAAGAGACCCAGTACTTC.

This rearrangement joins TRBV19 to TRBJ1-5; 7 bases match TRBD1. V was clipped by 6 bases and J by 3 bases; unmatched bases: 5. From germline, CDR1 is LNHDA and CDR2 SQIVND (reference sequence). This CDR3 spans 14 amino acids. CDR3 sequence (DNA): TGTGCCAGTAGCCCGGGACAGCACAATCAGCCCCAGCATTTT. It specifies CASSPGQHNQPQHF.

V is TRBV13 and J is TRBJ2-7, with 7 bases lining up with TRBD1. Germline CDR1 PRHDT, CDR2 FYEKMQ (reference sequence). CDR3 size: 14 residues. The trim removed 4 bases at V and 4 bases at J, leaving 7 bases unmatched. CDR3 residues: CASSSGTDGYEQYF. In DNA form, the CDR3 reads TGTGCCAGCAGCTCGGGGACAGATGGGTACGAGCAGTACTTC.

CDR3 bases: TGTGCCAGCAGCCTCAACGGGGGGGTTGGCTACACCTTC. Translating it yields CASSLNGGVGYTF. The chain is built from TRBV7-3 and TRBJ1-2, with D tentatively TRBD1 (5 bases). Germline V gives CDR1 SGHTA, CDR2 FQGTGA. The CDR3 consists of 13 residues. V was trimmed by 5 bases and J by 7 bases, leaving 14 bases between them.

J is TRBJ2-7 and V is TRBV9, with 7 positions matching TRBD1. Germline CDR1 and CDR2: SGDLS and YYNGEE. The CDR3 totals 14 residues. J gave up 2 bases and V 4 bases, and 6 bases lay outside the gene matches. The CDR3 loop reads CASSSGQSTYEQYF. The CDR3 DNA is TGTGCCAGCAGCTCGGGACAGAGCACCTACGAGCAGTACTTC.

The J gene is TRBJ2-7, the V gene TRBV5-6; the D gene is possibly TRBD1 (6 bases). The CDR3 totals 14 residues. V dropped 1 base and J dropped 2 bases, with 10 bases sitting between them. Germline lookup yields CDR1 SGHDT and CDR2 YYEEEE. The CDR3 coding sequence is TGTGCCAGCAGCTTGTTACAGGGCACCTACGAGCAGTACTTC. Its translation is CASSLLQGTYEQYF.

The chain uses TRBV6-1 and TRBJ2-7, with D tentatively TRBD1 (5 bases). Germline CDR1 MNHNS, CDR2 SASEGT. The CDR3 extends over 13 amino acids. Trimming left V 8 bases short and J 0 bases short, with 11 bases between. This CDR3 reads CASENRISYEQYF. The CDR3 DNA reads TGTGCCAGCGAGAACAGGATCTCCTACGAGCAGTACTTC.

J is TRBJ1-2 and V is TRBV5-1; 8 bases map to TRBD1. CDR1 and CDR2 from the germline V gene are SGHRS and YFSETQ. Losses at the gene ends were 5 bases for V and 6 bases for J; bases not matched to a gene: 9. The CDR3 runs to 14 residues. Written as DNA, the CDR3 is TGCGCCAGCAGGCAGGGACAGGAAGACAATGGCTACACCTTC. Translated: CASRQGQEDNGYTF.

This clone was recorded at least ten times. The chain employs TRBV5-1 and TRBJ1-4, with TRBD1 matching over 8 bases. The germline gives CDR1 SGHRS, CDR2 YFSETQ. This CDR3 spans 14 amino acids. V gave up 2 bases and J gave up 6 bases; unmatched junction bases: 3. CDR3: CASSFKGQDEKLFF. CDR3 nucleotide sequence: TGCGCCAGCAGCTTTAAGGGACAGGATGAAAAACTGTTTTTT.

The V call is TRBV2, the J call TRBJ2-7; 7 positions match TRBD1. Per germline, CDR1 SNHLY and CDR2 FYNNEI. The CDR3 is 13 residues long. After removal of 6 bases from V and 3 bases from J, the junction contained 5 bases not matched to a gene. Here the CDR3 DNA reads TGTGCCAGCAGCAACAGGGGTTTCTACGAGCAGTACTTC. This translates into CASSNRGFYEQYF.

This clone was recorded only once. The CDR3 region is CASSDGPGSYEQYF. DNA of the CDR3: TGCGCCAGCAGTGACGGCCCGGGGTCCTACGAGCAGTACTTC. The chain employs TRBV10-2 and TRBJ2-7; D possibly corresponds to TRBD2 (5 bases). Germline loops: CDR1 WSHSY, CDR2 SAAADI. The V end was cut by 3 bases, the J end by 1 base, with 10 bases between. This CDR3 region has 14 residues.

DNA of the CDR3: TGTGCCAGCAGTTTATTGCGAGAATCCTACAATGAGCAGTTCTTC. Encoded protein: CASSLLRESYNEQFF. The chain joins TRBV27 to TRBJ2-1; D unresolved. This CDR3 region has 15 residues. Germline values: CDR1 MNHEY, CDR2 SMNVEV (reference sequence). V shed 1 base and J shed 1 base, with 8 bases lying between them.

The genes are TRBV2 and TRBJ2-7; D gene unclear. There are 12 residues in the CDR3. Germline CDR1 and CDR2: SNHLY and FYNNEI. The V end was cut by 8 bases, the J end by 0 bases, with 8 bases between. CDR3 protein: CASGGSSYEQYF. As DNA, the CDR3 is TGTGCCAGCGGCGGCAGCTCCTACGAGCAGTACTTC.

The chain has TRBV19 and TRBJ2-7; 10 bases map to TRBD2. Unmatched junction bases numbered 13, after V lost 6 bases and J lost 2 bases. The CDR3 consists of 17 residues. Germline CDR1 is LNHDA and CDR2 is SQIVND (reference sequence). The CDR3 DNA sequence: TGTGCCAGTAGAGAAGCCGGGACTAGCGCCTTCCCCTACGAGCAGTACTTC. This encodes CASREAGTSAFPYEQYF.

V usage is TRBV2 and J usage is TRBJ1-3, with D unclear. V lost 1 base and J 0 bases, leaving 10 bases between the germline ends. This CDR3 spans 16 amino acids. Germline V gene data show CDR1 as SNHLY and CDR2 as FYNNEI. The CDR3 spells CASSEGRAVSGNTIYF. CDR3 DNA sequence: TGTGCCAGCAGTGAAGGGAGGGCCGTCTCTGGAAACACCATATATTTT.

The genes are TRBV7-2 and TRBJ2-5; TRBD1 matches at 9 bases. Germline CDR1 SGHTA, CDR2 FQGNSA. This CDR3 has 15 residues. The V segment lost 1 base and the J segment 4 bases; nucleotides outside the gene matches: 4. The CDR3 region has the DNA TGTGCCAGCAGCTTAGGTGGGACAGGGATAGAGACCCAGTACTTC. It yields the protein CASSLGGTGIETQYF. Using reference TRBV7-2 and TRBJ2-5 for the parts outside the CDR3, the full variable domain is GAGVSQSPSNKVTEKGKDVELRCDPISGHTALYWYRQSLGQGLEFLIYFQGNSAPDKSGLPSDRFSAERTGGSVSTLTIQRTQQEDSAVYLCASSLGGTGIETQYFGPGTRLLVL.

The J gene is TRBJ1-1, the V gene TRBV2; tentatively, D is TRBD1 (5 bases). CDR1 is SNHLY, CDR2 FYNNEI, per germline. The CDR3 totals 15 residues. The V gene lost 3 bases and the J gene lost 0 bases, with 11 bases spanning the gap. The chain's CDR3 is CASSEQEGMNTEAFF. Written as DNA, the CDR3 is TGTGCCAGCAGTGAGCAGGAGGGGATGAACACTGAAGCTTTCTTT.